The 5 T cell receptor beta chains below come from one sample, sequenced in a study of T-cell memory formation after mild COVID-19 (dated by TCRdb to the early 2020s). Library construction relied on 5' RACE. TCRdb lists the instrument as Illumina NovaSeq 6000. TCRdb passed the public sequencing reads through fastp at Q25 and MiXCR, retaining productive beta sequences. Rows with one shared CDR3 protein collapse into an entry with the most common genes and DNA. The sample yields 130,000 to 150,000 distinct CDR3 sequences; about 5.7% were counted once. The ten biggest clones cover around 2% of the sample. Source material: PBMCs or a T cell subset sorted from them (not recorded which). The receptor set was obtained from an adult woman who had mild COVID-19 (a few samples of this study predate the infection). The sample titles of this study are shuffled in the database, so cell type and time point are left out; the donor was told from shared clones.

This clonotype has more than one count but fewer than ten. V and J are TRBV9 and TRBJ2-7; maybe TRBD1 (6 bases). The V and J ends lost 0 bases and 2 bases respectively, with 18 bases between them. The CDR3 has 17 amino acids. The germline gives CDR1 SGDLS, CDR2 YYNGEE. The CDR3 region is CASSVGPRDTPPYEQYF. The DNA for the CDR3 is TGTGCCAGCAGCGTAGGCCCACGGGACACCCCTCCCTACGAGCAGTACTTC.

The V and J genes are TRBV24-1 and TRBJ2-7; no firm D call. This CDR3 has 13 residues. CDR1 is KGHDR and CDR2 is SFDVKD in the germline V gene. Trimming removed 1 base from V and 3 bases from J, with 6 bases in between. The CDR3: CATSDFPDYEQYF. The CDR3 DNA reads as TGTGCCACCAGTGATTTTCCGGACTACGAGCAGTACTTC.

This clonotype was detected ten times or more. This chain joins TRBV7-9 and TRBJ1-5; TRBD1 agrees at 7 bases. The V and J ends lost 2 bases and 1 base, in that order; junction bases with no gene match: 5. The CDR3 extends over 16 amino acids. Germline V gene sequence: CDR1 SEHNR, CDR2 FQNEAQ (reference sequence). The CDR3 sequence: CASSLWTGTSNQPQHF. The CDR3 DNA reads as TGTGCCAGCAGCTTATGGACAGGAACCAGCAATCAGCCCCAGCATTTT.

This clonotype has a count of ten or more. The chain joins TRBV12-3 or TRBV12-4 to TRBJ1-5, with D tentatively TRBD1 (5 bases). The CDR3 length is 12 residues. The V and J ends lost 8 bases and 3 bases respectively, with 8 bases between them. The CDR3 bases are TGTGCCAGCGGGGGAAACAATCAGCCCCAGCATTTT. Translating it yields CASGGNNQPQHF.

This clonotype was detected ten times or more. The V call is TRBV7-2, the J call TRBJ2-1; the match to TRBD2 covers 9 bases. The germline V gene encodes CDR1 SGHTA and CDR2 FQGNSA. V lost 7 bases to trimming and J lost 0 bases; unmatched junction nucleotides: 4. This CDR3 region has 15 residues. The CDR3 sequence: CASTPSGISYNEQFF. CDR3 nucleotides: TGTGCCAGCACCCCTAGCGGGATCTCCTACAATGAGCAGTTCTTC.